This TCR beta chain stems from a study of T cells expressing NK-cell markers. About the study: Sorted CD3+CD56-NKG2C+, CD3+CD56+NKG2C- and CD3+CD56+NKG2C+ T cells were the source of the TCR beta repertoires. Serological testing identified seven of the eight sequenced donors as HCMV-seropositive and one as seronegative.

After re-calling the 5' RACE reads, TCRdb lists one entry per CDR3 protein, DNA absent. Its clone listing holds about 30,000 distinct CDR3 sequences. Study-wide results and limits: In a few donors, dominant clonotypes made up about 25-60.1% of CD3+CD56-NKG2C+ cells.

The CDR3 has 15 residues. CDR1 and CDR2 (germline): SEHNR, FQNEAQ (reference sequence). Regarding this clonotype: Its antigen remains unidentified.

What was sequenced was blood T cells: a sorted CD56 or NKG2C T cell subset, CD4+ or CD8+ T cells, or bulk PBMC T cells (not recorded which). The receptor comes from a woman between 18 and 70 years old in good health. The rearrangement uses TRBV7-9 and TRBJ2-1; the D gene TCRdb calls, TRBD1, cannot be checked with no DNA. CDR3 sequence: CASSPEGQGWNEQFF.